The 11 T cell receptor beta chains below all came from one sample that was sequenced in a study of cytomegalovirus exposure and HLA in healthy donors. PCR amplification relied on 60 Vbeta primers (plus 13 Jbeta primers). TCRdb's table, derived via immunoSEQ multiplex PCR, lists solely in-frame clones and lacks some. This table has approximately 150,000 clones, approximately 78% appearing once. Sample: PBMCs. Source of these receptors: a man between 18 and 35 years old in good health and CMV-seropositive.

The chain recombines TRBV6-1 with TRBJ2-3, with 7 nucleotides matching TRBD1. CDR1 is MNHNS, CDR2 SASEGT, per germline. V lost 6 bases to trimming and J lost 1 base; unmatched junction nucleotides: 7. This CDR3 spans 15 amino acids. CDR3 bases: TGTGCCAGCAGGGGGACAGCATGGGGCACAGATACGCAGTATTTT. This translates into CASRGTAWGTDTQYF.

The rearrangement uses TRBV6-5 and TRBJ1-2, with D perhaps matching TRBD1 (5 bases). The CDR3 runs to 14 residues. V lost 6 bases, J lost 0 bases, and 11 bases lay in between. Per the germline V gene, CDR1 is MNHEY and CDR2 is SVGAGI. The CDR3 sequence is CASRKATANYGYTF. CDR3 DNA: TGTGCCAGCAGAAAAGCGACAGCTAACTATGGCTACACCTTC.

CDR3 nucleotides: TGTGCCACAAGACAGGGGACCTCCTACGAGCAGTACTTC. This codes for CATRQGTSYEQYF. The chain uses TRBV9 and TRBJ2-7; 8 bases fit TRBD1. With V trimmed by 9 bases and J by 0 bases, 5 bases remained unmatched. The CDR3 extends over 13 amino acids. CDR1 and CDR2 from the germline V gene are SGDLS and YYNGEE. The whole variable domain, filled in from reference TRBV9 and TRBJ2-7, reads DSGVTQTPKHLITATGQRVTLRCSPRSGDLSVYWYQQSLDQGLQFLIQYYNGEERAKGNILERFSAQQFPDLHSELNLSSLELGDSALYFCATRQGTSYEQYFGPGTRLTVT.

V usage is TRBV28 and J usage is TRBJ1-2; 11 nucleotides match TRBD1. The V segment lost 7 bases and the J segment 4 bases; nucleotides outside the gene matches: 8. In germline, CDR1 is MDHEN, CDR2 SYDVKM. The CDR3 consists of 15 residues. This CDR3 is CASTQWDRGGYGYTF. The CDR3 DNA is TGTGCCAGCACCCAATGGGACAGGGGGGGCTATGGCTACACCTTC.

V gene TRBV19 combines with J gene TRBJ2-5; 8 nucleotides line up with TRBD1. The CDR3 consists of 15 residues. The trim removed 1 base at V and 4 bases at J, leaving 5 bases unmatched. CDR1 and CDR2 from the germline V gene are LNHDA and SQIVND (reference sequence). The CDR3, as DNA: TGTGCCAGTAGTATAGGGACAGGGAGTTTAGAGACCCAGTACTTC. Protein product: CASSIGTGSLETQYF.

This sequence joins TRBV5-1 and TRBJ2-7; 8 bases are a match to TRBD1. The germline CDR1 and CDR2 sequences are SGHRS and YFSETQ. This CDR3 spans 14 amino acids. V shed 4 bases, J shed 2 bases, and the junction held 5 bases outside the gene matches. The CDR3 loop is CASSKGQGTYEQYF. The CDR3, as DNA: TGCGCCAGCAGCAAAGGACAGGGAACCTACGAGCAGTACTTC.

J is TRBJ2-1 and V is TRBV5-4; 7 nucleotides align to TRBD1. CDR3 length: 13 residues. The germline V gene has CDR1 SGHNT and CDR2 YYREEE (reference sequence). V was clipped by 4 bases and J by 10 bases; unmatched bases: 8. The CDR3 nucleotides read TGTGCCAGCAGCAGAGGGGGCCCCGGGGAGCAGTTCTTC. It yields the protein CASSRGGPGEQFF.

This clone was counted once. The CDR3 DNA reads as TGTGCCAGCAGCTTAATCGGAGCGGGAGGGCCCTCCGGGGAGCTGTTTTTT. Translation gives CASSLIGAGGPSGELFF. The chain couples TRBV7-9 to TRBJ2-2, with 10 bases that match TRBD2. Germline loops: CDR1 SEHNR, CDR2 FQNEAQ (reference sequence). The ends lost 2 bases at V and 6 bases at J; junction bases unmatched: 9. This CDR3 region has 17 residues.

This clone was seen only a few times. This chain links TRBV9 with TRBJ2-1, with TRBD1 matching 7 bases. The germline CDR1 and CDR2 sequences are SGDLS and YYNGEE. The CDR3 has 15 amino acids. The V segment lost 0 bases and the J segment 1 base; nucleotides outside the gene matches: 1. The CDR3, as DNA: TGTGCCAGCAGCGTAGCGGGACAGTCCTACAATGAGCAGTTCTTC. Its protein product is CASSVAGQSYNEQFF. The whole variable domain, filled in from reference TRBV9 and TRBJ2-1, reads DSGVTQTPKHLITATGQRVTLRCSPRSGDLSVYWYQQSLDQGLQFLIQYYNGEERAKGNILERFSAQQFPDLHSELNLSSLELGDSALYFCASSVAGQSYNEQFFGPGTRLTVL.

The chain couples TRBV27 to TRBJ2-3, with 8 bases aligning to TRBD1. Germline lookup yields CDR1 MNHEY and CDR2 SMNVEV (reference sequence). V lost 5 bases to trimming and J lost 4 bases; unmatched junction nucleotides: 11. The CDR3 sequence is 16 residues long. In nucleotides, the CDR3 is TGTGCCAGCAGTGTCCTGACCGGGACAGGATCAGATACGCAGTATTTT. Its protein product is CASSVLTGTGSDTQYF.

The chain is built from TRBV5-1 and TRBJ2-2, with TRBD2 matching 15 bases. This CDR3 spans 18 amino acids. Per germline, CDR1 SGHRS and CDR2 YFSETQ. Losses at the gene ends were 6 bases for V and 6 bases for J; bases not matched to a gene: 12. DNA for the CDR3: TGCGCCAGCACCGGAGGGACTAGCGGGAGGTCGCGTCCCGGGGAGCTGTTTTTT. Its protein product is CASTGGTSGRSRPGELFF.